This T cell receptor (beta chain) was identified during a study of CD8 T cells in ankylosing spondylitis. This clonotype has only a few counts. Its antigen is unknown. Findings and limits, study-wide: As reported, disease-linked clones showed significant enrichment in matched ankylosing spondylitis synovial fluid.

The CDR3 is made up of 12 amino acids. V was clipped by 3 bases and J by 8 bases, with 8 bases between them. Germline V CDR1 and CDR2: MDHEN, SYDVKM. 5'-RACE, quantitative and with molecular barcodes, yielded the TCR beta libraries. TCRdb independently ran MiXCR on the 5' RACE reads; one entry per CDR3 protein. Of about 150,000 distinct CDR3 sequences listed, more than 40% are singletons. Sequencing input: synovial fluid, either unsorted or a sorted T cell fraction (not recorded which). This receptor was taken from a male donor with ankylosing spondylitis. J is TRBJ2-1 and V is TRBV28; unclear D gene. The CDR3 nucleotides read TGTGCCAGCAGTTTCAGCGTGGATGAGCAGTTCTTC. This translates into CASSFSVDEQFF.